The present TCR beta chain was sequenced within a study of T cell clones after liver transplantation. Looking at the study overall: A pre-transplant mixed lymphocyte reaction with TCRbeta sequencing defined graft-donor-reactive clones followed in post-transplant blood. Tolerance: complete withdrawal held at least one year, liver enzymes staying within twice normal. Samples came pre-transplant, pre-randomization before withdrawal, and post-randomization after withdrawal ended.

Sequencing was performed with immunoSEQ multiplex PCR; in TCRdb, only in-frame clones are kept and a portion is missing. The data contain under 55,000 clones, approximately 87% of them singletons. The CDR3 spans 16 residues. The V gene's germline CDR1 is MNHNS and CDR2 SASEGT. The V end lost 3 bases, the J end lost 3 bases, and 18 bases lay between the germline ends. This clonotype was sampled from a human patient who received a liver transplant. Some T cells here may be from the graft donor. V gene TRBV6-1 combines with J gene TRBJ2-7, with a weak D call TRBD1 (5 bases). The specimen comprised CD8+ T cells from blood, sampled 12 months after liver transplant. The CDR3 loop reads CASSEGPSADIYEQYF. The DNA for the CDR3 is TGTGCCAGCAGTGAGGGGCCCAGCGCTGATATCTACGAGCAGTACTTC.